Listed here are 10 T cell receptor beta chains from one sample, sequenced in a study of blood T cell repertoires in COVID-19. Profiling relied on immunoSEQ multiplex PCR, and the TCRdb table lists in-frame clones only, not all of them. The sample includes about 160,000 clones, roughly 78% of them seen just once. The sample was peripheral blood. Receptors were obtained from a woman aged 55-75 years with COVID-19, enrolled during active disease.

The genes are TRBV7-2 and TRBJ1-2; D gene unclear. The CDR3 is 15 amino acids. Deletions cut 0 bases from V and 7 bases from J, with 15 bases between. Germline V gene lookup returns CDR1 SGHTA and CDR2 FQGNSA. CDR3 amino acids: CASSLALAALGGYTF. The DNA of the CDR3 is TGTGCCAGCAGCTTAGCTCTTGCAGCGCTAGGTGGCTACACCTTC. The full variable domain, in which reference TRBV7-2 and TRBJ1-2 provide the parts outside the CDR3, is GAGVSQSPSNKVTEKGKDVELRCDPISGHTALYWYRQSLGQGLEFLIYFQGNSAPDKSGLPSDRFSAERTGGSVSTLTIQRTQQEDSAVYLCASSLALAALGGYTFGSGTRLTVV.

The chain joins TRBV11-2 to TRBJ1-2, with a weak D call TRBD1 (6 bases). The germline CDR1 and CDR2 sequences are SGHAT and FQNNGV. V lost 1 base to trimming and J lost 4 bases, with 7 bases between them. The CDR3 length is 13 residues. This CDR3 reads CASSLGQAYGYTF. Here the CDR3 DNA reads TGTGCCAGCAGCTTAGGACAGGCCTATGGCTACACCTTC. The variable domain in full, with the rest retrieved from reference TRBV11-2 and TRBJ1-2, is EAGVAQSPRYKIIEKRQSVAFWCNPISGHATLYWYQQILGQGPKLLIQFQNNGVVDDSQLPKDRFSAERLKGVDSTLKIQPAKLEDSAVYLCASSLGQAYGYTFGSGTRLTVV.

V is TRBV29-1 and J is TRBJ1-4; D possibly corresponds to TRBD1 (6 bases). The CDR3 has 12 amino acids. Trimming removed 4 bases from V and 8 bases from J, with 11 bases in between. Per germline, CDR1 SQVTM and CDR2 ANQGSEA. CDR3: CSVGGGGEKLFF. Written as DNA, the CDR3 is TGCAGCGTTGGAGGGGGAGGGGAAAAACTGTTTTTT.

This clone was counted between two and nine times. The genes are TRBV20-1 and TRBJ2-1; 12 bases agree with TRBD2. The germline CDR1 and CDR2 sequences are DFQATT and SNEGSKA (reference sequence). The CDR3 is 17 residues long. V was pared by 3 bases and J by 7 bases, with 13 bases of the junction left unmatched. In DNA form, the CDR3 reads TGCAGTGCTAGTCCGACTAGCGGGAGTACCCGGTGGAATGAGCAGTTCTTC. This codes for CSASPTSGSTRWNEQFF.

This rearrangement joins TRBV10-3 to TRBJ1-5, with 9 bases identical to TRBD1. CDR1 and CDR2 (germline): ENHRY, SYGVKD. With V trimmed by 4 bases and J by 1 base, 2 bases remained unmatched. The CDR3 length is 15 residues. DNA for the CDR3: TGTGCCATCAGTGGGGACAGGGTGAGCAATCAGCCCCAGCATTTT. Residues: CAISGDRVSNQPQHF.

CDR3 sequence reads: CATSDPCRDRGNEQYV. CDR3 DNA: TGTGCCACCAGTGATCCATGCCGGGACAGGGGGAACGAGCAGTACGTC. The V call is TRBV24-1, the J call TRBJ2-7, with 11 positions matching TRBD1. Per the germline V gene, CDR1 is KGHDR and CDR2 is SFDVKD. The CDR3 runs 16 residues. V dropped 3 bases and J dropped 5; count of bases not matched to a gene: 8.

There are a few counts of this clone. The CDR3 DNA reads TGTGCCAGCAGTCTTACTAGCGGGAGGGCTGGTTGGGAGACCCAGTACTTC. This codes for CASSLTSGRAGWETQYF. The chain employs TRBV27 and TRBJ2-5, with 13 positions matching TRBD2. The CDR3 has 17 residues. Per germline, CDR1 MNHEY and CDR2 SMNVEV (reference sequence). V was pared by 5 bases and J by 5 bases, with 11 bases of the junction left unmatched.

This chain uses TRBV6-5 with TRBJ1-3, with unresolved D. V lost 3 bases and J 0 bases, leaving 3 bases between the germline ends. CDR1 is MNHEY, CDR2 SVGAGI, per germline. The CDR3 has 13 residues. The CDR3 reads CASSYLSGNTIYF. In nucleotides, the CDR3 is TGTGCCAGCAGTTATCTCTCTGGAAACACCATATATTTT.

This chain uses TRBV7-9 with TRBJ2-3; TRBD2 matches 10 bases. The CDR3 totals 19 residues. The V segment lost 2 bases and the J segment 2 bases; nucleotides outside the gene matches: 13. The germline CDR1 and CDR2 sequences are SEHNR and FQNEAQ (reference sequence). The CDR3 reads CASSLSASGGARITDTQYF. For the CDR3, the DNA is TGTGCCAGCAGCTTAAGTGCTAGCGGGGGTGCAAGAATCACAGATACGCAGTATTTT. Looking up the rest from reference TRBV7-9 and TRBJ2-3 gives the full variable domain: DTGVSQNPRHKITKRGQNVTFRCDPISEHNRLYWYRQTLGQGPEFLTYFQNEAQLEKSRLLSDRFSAERPKGSFSTLEIQRTEQGDSAMYLCASSLSASGGARITDTQYFGPGTRLTVL.

This chain uses TRBV6-1 with TRBJ1-1; 8 bases are a match to TRBD1. Germline values: CDR1 MNHNS, CDR2 SASEGT. The V segment lost 4 bases and the J segment 4 bases; nucleotides outside the gene matches: 17. The CDR3 consists of 18 residues. The CDR3 region is CASSASRRTGYHSTEAFF. The CDR3, as DNA: TGTGCCAGCAGTGCAAGTCGGCGGACAGGGTATCATAGCACTGAAGCTTTCTTT.